These 29 T cell receptor beta chains came from one sample sequenced in a study of tumor and adjacent non-tumor tissue in lung cancer. No cell sorting was done before RNA was extracted from the tissue. The normal lung tissue was taken more than 3 cm from the tumor edge. TCRbeta libraries were built with three rounds of nested PCR, modified from ARM-PCR. One entry per CDR3 protein results from TCRdb running MiXCR on the multiplex PCR reads. The data contain 60,000 to 90,000 distinct CDR3 sequences, around 65% of them seen just once; the ten biggest clones take up roughly 25%. The sequenced sample consisted of distant non-tumor lung tissue. The receptors come from a woman in her 50s with non-small cell lung cancer.

In its sample, this clonotype was seen once. A read error may explain this, as a much larger clone is one base away. The chain uses TRBV28 and TRBJ1-3, with a possible D match to TRBD1 (5 bases). The CDR3 has 15 residues. Trimming removed 3 bases from V and 3 bases from J, with 12 bases in between. Germline assignment: CDR1 MDHEN and CDR2 SYDVKM. CDR3 sequence reads: CASSFQGGFGNTIYF. For the CDR3, the DNA is TGTGCCAGCAGTTTCCAGGGTGGCTTTGGAAACACCATATATTTT.

Of note for this clonotype: This clone may be a read error of a much larger clone one base away. The V call is TRBV6-2 or TRBV6-3, the J call TRBJ2-5, with D tentatively TRBD1 (6 bases). Germline lookup yields CDR1 MNHEY and CDR2 SVGEGT. Trimming removed 7 bases at V and 5 bases at J, with 11 bases between. The CDR3 covers 12 residues. As DNA, the CDR3 is TGTGCCAGCAATGGCAGGGGTGAGACCCAGTACTTC. It translates to CASNGRGETQYF.

The V call is TRBV5-1, the J call TRBJ2-5; 10 bases are shared with TRBD2. The germline V gene encodes CDR1 SGHRS and CDR2 YFSETQ. V lost 4 bases to trimming and J lost 4 bases; unmatched junction nucleotides: 7. The CDR3 has 15 residues. Written as DNA, the CDR3 is TGCGCCAGCAGCCTCATCACTAGCGGGGCAGAGACCCAGTACTTC. Translated: CASSLITSGAETQYF.

As to this clonotype: Its ends do not fully match the called genes, so a read error is possible. This chain links TRBV6-6 with TRBJ2-7; possible D gene TRBD2, 6 bases. The CDR3 extends over 18 amino acids. Germline lookup yields CDR1 MNHNY and CDR2 SVGAGI (reference sequence). In DNA, the CDR3 is TGTGGCAGCAGTTACTTAAACCGAAGACTAGGGCCCACCCACGAGCAGTATTTC. It codes for CGSSYLNRRLGPTHEQYF.

Remarks on this clonotype: The junction and the germline gene differ at one end; a read error may be behind it. The chain couples TRBV28 to TRBJ1-1; tentatively, D is TRBD1 (5 bases). The germline V gene has CDR1 MDHEN and CDR2 SYDVKM. The CDR3 consists of 13 residues. CDR3 region: CASSFRLGTGGGF. CDR3 coding DNA: TGTGCCAGCAGTTTTCGCCTGGGGACGGGGGGGGGCTTT.

V is TRBV20-1 and J is TRBJ2-3; perhaps TRBD2 as D (6 bases). The CDR3 sequence is 14 residues long. In germline, CDR1 is DFQATT, CDR2 SNEGSKA (reference sequence). Between the trimmed V and J ends, which lost 4 bases and 7 bases, there was a span of 18 bases. This chain's CDR3 is CSATEGRTLNTQYF. In nucleotides, the CDR3 is TGCAGTGCTACGGAGGGAAGAACGTTGAATACGCAGTATTTT.

J is TRBJ2-5 and V is TRBV7-9; D remains ambiguous. The germline gives CDR1 SEHNR, CDR2 FQNEAQ (reference sequence). Trimming pared 7 bases from V and 5 bases from J, leaving 20 bases between. The CDR3 loop spans 15 amino acids. The DNA for the CDR3 is TGTGCCAGCACCCAAGGGCAGGCATCCTCGGAGACCCAGTACTTC. It codes for CASTQGQASSETQYF.

The genes are TRBV25-1 and TRBJ2-2, with 7 bases fitting TRBD1. Germline V lookup: CDR1 MGHDK, CDR2 SYGVNS. J gave up 5 bases and V 6 bases, and 9 bases lay outside the gene matches. The CDR3 length is 15 residues. The CDR3, as DNA: TGTGCCAGCAGGAGGGTAGGGGGCGCAACCGGGGAGCTGTTTTTT. Translating gives CASRRVGGATGELFF.

As for this clonotype: One end of the junction does not line up with germline, which may come from a read error. The chain recombines TRBV29-1 with TRBJ2-2; D may be TRBD1 (6 bases). CDR3 length: 13 amino acids. Germline lookup yields CDR1 SQVTM and CDR2 ANQGSEA. The CDR3 sequence is CGVRIGGTGELFF. Written as DNA, the CDR3 is TGCGGCGTCAGGATAGGGGGCACCGGGGAGCTGTTTTTT.

On this clonotype: The junction differs from germline at one of its ends, possibly a read error. This chain uses TRBV20-1 with TRBJ2-7; 9 bases match TRBD2. In germline, CDR1 is DFQATT, CDR2 SNEGSKA (reference sequence). CDR3 length: 16 residues. CDR3 sequence (DNA): TGCAGTGCTCAGGGTCTAGCGGGAACTAGCTCCAACGAGCAGTACTTC. Translating it yields CSAQGLAGTSSNEQYF.

As for this clonotype: The CDR3 ends on some other residue instead of the conserved phenylalanine or tryptophan, so this is likely a read error. The DNA for the CDR3 is TGCAGCGCTGCGGTCAACAGCGGGAGGGTTGTGGAGACCCAGTACTCC. It specifies CSAAVNSGRVVETQYS. The chain joins TRBV29-1 to TRBJ2-5; 10 bases line up with TRBD2. The CDR3 is made up of 16 amino acids. With 7 bases clipped from V and 5 bases from J, the junction kept 16 bases outside the gene matches. Germline V lookup: CDR1 SQVTM, CDR2 ANQGSEA.

A remark on this clonotype: One junction end does not reproduce the germline sequence, and a read error may be involved. CDR3 amino acids: CTSSLPSVLTDTQYF. CDR3 DNA sequence: TGTACCAGCAGTTTACCTAGCGTCCTCACAGATACGCAGTATTTT. This chain uses TRBV28 with TRBJ2-3, with D tentatively TRBD2 (6 bases). Germline loops: CDR1 MDHEN, CDR2 SYDVKM. The CDR3 runs 15 residues.

Remarks on this clonotype: A much bigger clone sits one base away, suggesting this may be a read error. The V gene is TRBV20-1, the J gene TRBJ2-5; 9 bases are a match to TRBD2. V dropped 0 bases and J dropped 5; count of bases not matched to a gene: 13. CDR1 DFQATT and CDR2 SNEGSKA come from the germline V gene (reference sequence). This CDR3 region has 17 residues. CDR3 nucleotide sequence: TGCAGTGCTAGAGATCTGCGGGAGGGCCTTTTGATGGAGACCCAGTACTTC. Its translation is CSARDLREGLLMETQYF.

As concerns this clonotype: A read error may explain this, as a much larger clone is one base away. The rearrangement links TRBV4-1 to TRBJ2-1; D is unclear. The CDR3 extends over 14 amino acids. The V gene's germline CDR1 is MGHRA and CDR2 YSYEKL. The CDR3 here is CASARYVHYNELFF. DNA for the CDR3: TGCGCCAGCGCCCGGTACGTCCATTACAATGAGCTGTTCTTC.

Details on this clonotype: This could be a read error, since a much larger clone is one nucleotide away. V is TRBV10-3 and J is TRBJ1-2, with 10 bases that match TRBD1. Germline V lookup: CDR1 ENHRY, CDR2 SYGVKD. This CDR3 is built from 15 residues. The CDR3 here is CTIGTRQGANYGYTF. For the CDR3, the DNA is TGTACCATCGGTACTCGACAGGGGGCAAACTATGGCTACACCTTC.

The chain has TRBV29-1 and TRBJ1-2; D gene unclear. V shed 2 bases and J shed 5 bases, with 12 bases lying between them. This CDR3 contains 13 residues. Germline V CDR1 and CDR2: SQVTM, ANQGSEA. CDR3 loop: CSVENQVRYGYTF. In DNA, the CDR3 is TGCAGCGTTGAAAATCAAGTCCGATATGGCTACACCTTC.

The chain carries TRBV12-3 or TRBV12-4 and TRBJ2-2; TRBD1 might be the D (5 bases). The CDR3 is 13 amino acids. CDR3 sequence reads: CASWGRVGGELFF. The CDR3 coding sequence is TGTGCTAGCTGGGGCCGAGTCGGCGGGGAGCTGTTTTTT.

Details on this clonotype: This may come from a read error, since a much larger clone is one base off. The V gene is TRBV6-5, the J gene TRBJ2-1; 8 bases are shared with TRBD2. The CDR3 is 15 amino acids. The germline V gene has CDR1 MNHEY and CDR2 SVGAGI. Unmatched junction bases numbered 6, after V lost 2 bases and J lost 6 bases. CDR3 region: CASSYKVSGINEQFF. DNA of the CDR3: TGTGCCAGCAGTTACAAGGTTAGCGGGATCAATGAGCAGTTCTTC.

Comments on this clonotype: The CDR3 carries no conserved terminal phenylalanine or tryptophan, so it likely arises from a read error. V usage is TRBV11-2 and J usage is TRBJ2-1; maybe TRBD2 (5 bases). The CDR3 is 14 residues long. Germline V gene data show CDR1 as SGHAT and CDR2 as FQNNGV. The ends were cut back, 7 bases at V and 4 bases at J, with 14 bases in the middle. The chain's CDR3 is CASISLAQYNEQFL. In nucleotides, the CDR3 is TGTGCCAGCATCTCCCTAGCCCAATACAATGAGCAGTTCCTC.

On this clonotype itself: The missing conserved phenylalanine or tryptophan at the end of this CDR3 makes a read error likely. V gene TRBV6-5 combines with J gene TRBJ1-1, with 7 nucleotides matching TRBD1. This CDR3 has 12 amino acids. Germline CDR1 MNHEY, CDR2 SVGAGI. The CDR3, as DNA: TGTGCCAGTAGGGACAGAAACACTGAGGCTTTCTAT. This encodes CASRDRNTEAFY.

This clonotype was observed a handful of times. A read error may be the cause here, since a much bigger clone is one base away. This chain uses TRBV6-1 with TRBJ2-2, with D tentatively TRBD1 or TRBD2 (5 bases each). Per the germline V gene, CDR1 is MNHNS and CDR2 is SASEGT. The CDR3 consists of 17 residues. The CDR3 region is CVSSENVGAPGTGELFF. The CDR3 nucleotides are TGTGTCAGCAGTGAAAACGTCGGGGCCCCGGGCACCGGGGAGCTGTTTTTT.

In regard to this clonotype: At one end, the junction sequence differs from germline, possibly due to a read error. The chain joins TRBV11-2 to TRBJ2-7; D tentatively reads TRBD1 or TRBD2 (5 bases each). Germline values: CDR1 SGHAT, CDR2 FQNNGV. The CDR3 loop spans 17 amino acids. The CDR3 DNA follows: TGTGCCTGCAGCTTAGCCGCGGGTCGCACGGGACCCTACGAGCAGTACTTC. Translation gives CACSLAAGRTGPYEQYF.

This clonotype was picked up one time. This likely comes from a read error, as the CDR3 has no conserved phenylalanine or tryptophan at its end. The V gene is TRBV20-1, the J gene TRBJ1-1; D might be TRBD1 (6 bases). The V end lost 2 bases, the J end lost 7 bases, and 20 bases lay between the germline ends. The CDR3 totals 15 residues. CDR1 and CDR2 (germline): DFQATT, SNEGSKA (reference sequence). In DNA form, the CDR3 reads TGCAGTGCTAGAAATTTTCGGGGGCTGGACATTGAAGCTTTCCTT. This encodes CSARNFRGLDIEAFL.

Concerning this clonotype: A read error may be the cause here, since a much bigger clone is one base away. The conserved phenylalanine or tryptophan is not found at the CDR3 terminus, so this likely reflects a read error. The chain links TRBV6-1 to TRBJ1-2; 8 bases are a match to TRBD1. Per germline, CDR1 MNHNS and CDR2 SASEGT. The CDR3 is 15 residues long. J lost 4 bases, V lost 6 bases, and 10 bases had no gene match. CDR3 nucleotides: TGTGCCAGCAGAAATCTACAGGGGGTGATCTATGGCTACACCTCC. It translates to CASRNLQGVIYGYTS.

The chain recombines TRBV6-6 with TRBJ2-7, with TRBD1 matching over 8 bases. The CDR3 is 17 amino acids. With 7 bases clipped from V and 9 bases from J, the junction kept 23 bases outside the gene matches. CDR1 is MNHNY and CDR2 is SVGAGI in the germline V gene (reference sequence). CDR3 region: CASTPDGRQGISYTQYF. CDR3 DNA: TGTGCCAGCACCCCTGATGGTCGACAGGGGATTTCCTACACGCAGTACTTC.

As for this clonotype: A junction end diverges from the germline sequence, so it may reflect a read error. This chain connects TRBV29-1 to TRBJ1-2; D ambiguous. CDR1 and CDR2 (germline): SQVTM, ANQGSEA. The CDR3 is made up of 12 amino acids. CDR3: CSGDSLDHGYTF. For the CDR3, the DNA is TGCAGCGGTGACTCGTTGGACCATGGATACACCTTC.

To note about this clonotype: A read error is possible here, since a much larger clone lies one base away. The final CDR3 position lacks the conserved phenylalanine or tryptophan, pointing to a likely read error. The V call is TRBV30, the J call TRBJ2-7; unclear D gene. Between the trimmed V and J ends, which lost 3 bases and 5 bases, there was a span of 20 bases. Per the germline V gene, CDR1 is GTSNPN and CDR2 is SVGIG (reference sequence). The CDR3 is 15 amino acids. CDR3 sequence (DNA): TGTGCCTGGAGGGACGGAAGTAGGGTTCTGCACGAGCAGTACTAC. Translated, it gives CAWRDGSRVLHEQYY.

This clonotype was seen a handful of times. This sequence may be a read error, since a much larger clone differs from it by one base. The V and J genes are TRBV30 and TRBJ2-5; D is undetermined. Germline V lookup: CDR1 GTSNPN, CDR2 SVGIG (reference sequence). The CDR3 is 12 amino acids. The CDR3 sequence is CDWSLISETQYF. The CDR3 nucleotides are TGTGACTGGAGCCTTATTTCGGAGACCCAGTACTTC.

With respect to this clonotype: A much bigger clone sits one base away, suggesting this may be a read error. The gene calls are TRBV20-1 and TRBJ2-2; perhaps TRBD2 as D (5 bases). The CDR3 loop spans 15 amino acids. CDR1 DFQATT and CDR2 SNEGSKA come from the germline V gene (reference sequence). The CDR3 reads CSAPHLAANTGKLFF. Written as DNA, the CDR3 is TGCAGTGCTCCCCACTTGGCAGCGAACACCGGGAAGCTGTTTTTT.